This TCR beta chain emerged from a study of PD-1 blockade in mismatch repair-deficient tumors. At the level of the study: Patients had approximately 11 mismatch repair-deficient cancer types, all previously treated and progressing.

Clones were sequenced by immunoSEQ multiplex PCR, and TCRdb holds only the in-frame ones, with some missing. The table records about 34,000 clones, around 80% of them present only once. All patients were mismatch repair deficient, assessed by either PCR or immunohistochemistry. The TCR-sequenced patients were a few responders to pembrolizumab. Worth noting for this clone: Antigen specificity is unknown.

The CDR3 runs to 14 residues. Germline V gene data show CDR1 as MNHEY and CDR2 as SMNVEV (reference sequence). V gave up 9 bases and J gave up 0 bases; unmatched junction bases: 5. Notes on the study in general: Tumor-resident clones, often absent from pretreatment blood, expanded after pembrolizumab and then contracted.

The specimen comprised PBMCs, sampled around 6 weeks after starting pembrolizumab. The clonotype was recovered from an adult with mismatch repair-deficient cancer. The V call is TRBV27, the J call TRBJ2-7, with 10 bases that match TRBD2. This CDR3 reads CASKLAGLSYEQYF. As DNA, the CDR3 is TGTGCCAGTAAACTAGCGGGGCTCTCCTACGAGCAGTACTTC.